This T cell receptor (beta chain) derives from a study of cytomegalovirus exposure and HLA in healthy donors. Study results and caveats: By HLA locus, TCR association rates varied in a later analysis, with DRB1 showing the most and HLA-C the fewest. Per published accounts, TCR beta sequences correctly predicted the HLA-A and HLA-B alleles of most subjects.

About this clone: The antigen remains undetermined.

The PCR contained 60 Vbeta and 13 Jbeta primers. Sequencing was performed with immunoSEQ multiplex PCR; in TCRdb, only in-frame clones are kept and a portion is missing. The data show under 200,000 clones, with about 70% seen just once and around 2.8% held by the top ten. This clonotype was obtained from a woman aged 40 to 55 in good health and CMV-seropositive. The sample comprised PBMCs.

The CDR3 reads CASGPPIYEQYF. DNA of the CDR3: TGTGCCAGCGGCCCACCCATCTACGAGCAGTACTTC. The chain has TRBV6-6 and TRBJ2-7; D is undetermined. The CDR3 consists of 12 residues. Trimming cost V 8 bases and J 3 bases, with 11 bases left between them. The germline V gene has CDR1 MNHNY and CDR2 SVGAGI (reference sequence).